The clone carrying this T cell receptor (beta chain) was counted only a few times. The entry originates in a study of T cell repertoires in cytomegalovirus infection. From the reads, TCRdb called clonotypes with MiXCR, one entry per CDR3 protein. In the table there are fewer than 200,000 distinct CDR3 sequences, under 15% of which are singletons. Trimming cost V 4 bases and J 6 bases; bases outside gene matches: 7. CDR1 is SQVTM, CDR2 ANQGSEA, per germline. The CDR3 has 13 residues. The source material was PBMCs. The chain combines TRBV29-1 with TRBJ2-7; 9 positions match TRBD1. The TCR was taken from a human donor in good health (CMV status not recorded). Some clones in this sample may be carry-over from other donors' samples. The CDR3 nucleotides are TGCAGCGTTGCGGGGACAGGGAGATCCGAGCAGTACTTC. It translates to CSVAGTGRSEQYF.